The entry below describes one TCR beta chain. No antigen is known for it. It has no much larger one-base neighbor in the sample; base qualities were not kept. The record originates from a study of blood T cell repertoires in COVID-19 (dated by TCRdb to 2018 to 2021). About the full investigation: Samples from collaborators originated in the United States, Italy and Spain and spanned both the acute and convalescent phases of COVID-19. The material from the prospective study consisted of cDNA or gDNA derived from T cells, B-cell-depleted T cells, or PBMCs. The dataset comprised deeply sampled blood TCRbeta repertoires from subjects exposed to, actively infected with, or recovered from COVID-19. The repertoires were made available in a free public database intended to serve as a resource for research on the immune response to SARS-CoV-2. The samples were drawn from the first 160 participants of the ongoing ImmuneRACE study and from 1,254 subjects provided by 6 global collaborators. HLA class I and class II types, where available, came from metadata supplied by the sample provider rather than from assay-based typing. Nearly every sample came with metadata listing a de-identified subject ID, COVID-19 status, age in years and sex. Overall study outcomes, separate from this receptor: The amount of clinical and demographic metadata varied by source and participant and was provided uncurated.

The immunoSEQ Assay, a bias-controlled multiplex PCR, was used to amplify TCRbeta CDR3 regions from genomic DNA. From the authors' description of their analysis: The number of nucleated cells in each sample was estimated from the amplification of reference gene primers within the assay. To quantify the absolute abundance of each unique TCRbeta CDR3 rearrangement, sequence reads were collapsed and filtered. For each sample, productive Simpson clonality was calculated as the square root of Simpson's diversity index across productive rearrangements. Sourced from immuneACCESS, this table was stored by TCRdb with only in-frame sequences that have V and J called. A share of the clones is absent; for the studies checked, an unresolved V gene accounts for under half, and the remainder has no known explanation. That table supplies the V and J calls and clone size; D and trimming were determined from the DNA. This sample gives fewer than 250,000 clones in total; 88% of them show up just once. The ten biggest clones cover about 15% of the sample.

The CDR3 holds 15 amino acids from the cysteine to the phenylalanine. The CDR3 DNA has 45 bases and is translated from base 1. V and J lose 7 bases and 0 bases, and a span of 15 bases separates them. For CDR1 and CDR2, the germline V gene lists MNHEY and SVGEGT. Participants in the prospective study were aged roughly 18 to 100 years, lived in 24 United States geographic areas, and enrolled through a virtual design. Cohort assignment in the prospective study relied on participant-reported clinical history from a screening survey and a study questionnaire. In the prospective study, whole blood, serum and a nasopharyngeal or oropharyngeal swab were collected from each participant by mobile phlebotomists. Participants in the prospective study had the option to provide additional blood draws and questionnaires over a roughly 2-month period. Blood samples from the prospective study were shipped frozen or at room temperature prior to DNA extraction.

The chain couples TRBV6-2 or TRBV6-3 to TRBJ1-1; tentative D gene TRBD1, with 6 bases matching. The sequencing sample was made of PBMCs or T cells enriched from blood (not recorded which). This TCR was sampled from a woman between 45 and 65 years old with acute COVID-19. Here the CDR3 is given as CASTPDRFMNTEAFF. Read as DNA, the sequence is TGTGCCAGCACCCCGGACAGATTCATGAACACTGAAGCTTTCTTT.